This T cell receptor beta chain comes out of a study of a mutant IDH1 vaccine in newly diagnosed glioma. Study-wide background: Averaging 40.4 years of age, treated patients were around 60% male and approximately 38% female. Previous treatment comprised radiotherapy, temozolomide, or both, mostly both.

Assay used: immunoSEQ multiplex PCR; TCRdb lists only in-frame clones, some missing. Of over 25,000 clones listed, approximately 86% were seen once; the top ten hold 4% to 5.5%. As regards this clone: The antigen is undetermined.

Germline values: CDR1 LNHDA, CDR2 SQIVND (reference sequence). CDR3 size: 18 residues. V shed 5 bases and J shed 2 bases, with 25 bases lying between them. Study results and limitations: Pseudoprogression seemed unlinked to shifts in top peripheral T cell clonotypes.

Regarding time point: baseline, week 1 (first vaccination visit). Treatment noted: pre-vaccination baseline after standard-of-care therapy. Patients carried new grade 3 or 4 IDH1-mutant astrocytomas lacking nuclear ATRX. The clonotype originates from a woman aged 40 to 50 with glioma. This chain connects TRBV19 to TRBJ2-7; possible D gene TRBD1, 6 bases. Sequenced here: PBMCs, sampled from a glioma patient treated with radiotherapy, temozolomide or both. For the CDR3, the DNA is TGTGCCAGTAGTGTCGACAGGCTCGGGATCCGCGCCCCCTACGAGCAGTACTTC. It encodes CASSVDRLGIRAPYEQYF.